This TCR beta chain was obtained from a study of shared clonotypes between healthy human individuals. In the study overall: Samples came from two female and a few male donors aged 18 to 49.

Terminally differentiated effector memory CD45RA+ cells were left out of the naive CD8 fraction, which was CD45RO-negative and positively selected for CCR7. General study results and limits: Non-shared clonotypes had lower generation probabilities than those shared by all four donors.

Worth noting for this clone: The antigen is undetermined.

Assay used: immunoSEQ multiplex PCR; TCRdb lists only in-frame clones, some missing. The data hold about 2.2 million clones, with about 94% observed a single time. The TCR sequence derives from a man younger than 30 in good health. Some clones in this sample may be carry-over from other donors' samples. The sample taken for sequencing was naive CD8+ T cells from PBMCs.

CDR3: CASSVSPTRDQGPGYTF. The DNA for the CDR3 is TGTGCCAGCAGCGTAAGCCCGACCCGCGATCAGGGGCCCGGCTACACCTTC. J is TRBJ1-2 and V is TRBV9; D is possibly TRBD1 (6 bases). This CDR3 spans 17 amino acids. Per germline, CDR1 SGDLS and CDR2 YYNGEE. Between the trimmed V and J ends, which lost 1 base and 8 bases, there was a span of 24 bases.